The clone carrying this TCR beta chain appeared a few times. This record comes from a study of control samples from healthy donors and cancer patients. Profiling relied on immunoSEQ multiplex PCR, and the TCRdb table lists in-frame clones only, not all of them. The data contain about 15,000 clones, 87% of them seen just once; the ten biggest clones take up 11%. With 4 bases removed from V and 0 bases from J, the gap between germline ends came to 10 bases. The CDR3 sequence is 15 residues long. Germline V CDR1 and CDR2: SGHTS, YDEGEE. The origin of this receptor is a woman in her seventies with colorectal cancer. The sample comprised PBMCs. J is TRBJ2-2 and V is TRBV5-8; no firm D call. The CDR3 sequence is CASSRAGTNTGELFF. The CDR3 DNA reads TGTGCCAGCAGCAGGGCCGGAACGAACACCGGGGAGCTGTTTTTT.